The 14 T cell receptor beta chains below were found in one sample sequenced in a study of cytomegalovirus exposure and HLA in healthy donors. The PCR had 60 Vbeta and 13 Jbeta primers. Sequencing was performed with immunoSEQ multiplex PCR; in TCRdb, only in-frame clones are kept and a portion is missing. The repertoire has roughly 90,000 clones, about 68% of them found once; the top ten carry more than 20%. Sequencing input: PBMCs. The receptors here all came from a man aged 30 to 39 in good health and CMV-seropositive.

This clone has just a few counts. The chain links TRBV29-1 to TRBJ1-4; TRBD1 matches 10 bases. Germline trimming cut 7 bases from V and 5 bases from J; bases unmatched to any gene: 7. In germline, CDR1 is SQVTM, CDR2 ANQGSEA. This CDR3 has 14 amino acids. CDR3 bases: TGCAGCGCTTCACTGGGACAGGGGAATGAAAAACTGTTTTTT. It translates to CSASLGQGNEKLFF. The complete variable domain, with remaining parts taken from reference TRBV29-1 and TRBJ1-4, reads SAVISQKPSRDICQRGTSLTIQCQVDSQVTMMFWYRQQPGQSLTLIATANQGSEATYESGFVIDKFPISRPNLTFSTLTVSNMSPEDSSIYLCSASLGQGNEKLFFGSGTQLSVL.

The chain couples TRBV19 to TRBJ1-2; D is uncertain. V lost 1 base and J 3 bases, leaving 6 bases between the germline ends. This CDR3 spans 13 amino acids. Per germline, CDR1 LNHDA and CDR2 SQIVND (reference sequence). The CDR3 region has the DNA TGTGCCAGTAGTATAGCGCACTACTATGGCTACACCTTC. Amino acids: CASSIAHYYGYTF.

V and J are TRBV7-2 and TRBJ2-1; 7 bases match TRBD1. Germline CDR1 is SGHTA and CDR2 is FQGNSA. The junction had 12 bases not matched to a gene; V was cut back by 5 bases and J by 8 bases. The CDR3 contains 15 residues. CDR3: CASSLRGQQVDEQFF. Written as DNA, the CDR3 is TGTGCCAGCAGCCTTCGGGGACAGCAGGTCGATGAGCAGTTCTTC.

The CDR3 DNA reads as TGTGCCAGCAGTGCGCCTTGGGGCGGGAGTATACGTGAGCAGTTCTTC. It codes for CASSAPWGGSIREQFF. This chain connects TRBV28 to TRBJ2-1; 7 bases map to TRBD2. Germline trimming cut 5 bases from V and 9 bases from J; bases unmatched to any gene: 16. Germline loops: CDR1 MDHEN, CDR2 SYDVKM. The CDR3 spans 16 residues.

The rearrangement links TRBV28 to TRBJ2-7; TRBD1 matches at 7 bases. CDR1 is MDHEN and CDR2 is SYDVKM in the germline V gene. CDR3 size: 15 residues. The ends lost 5 bases at V and 2 bases at J; junction bases unmatched: 9. Here the CDR3 reads CASSPTRTGAYEQYF. CDR3 nucleotide sequence: TGTGCCAGCAGTCCCACCCGGACAGGAGCCTACGAGCAGTACTTC.

The chain links TRBV5-4 to TRBJ1-1, with 8 bases identical to TRBD1. V was clipped by 5 bases and J by 7 bases; unmatched bases: 7. Germline lookup yields CDR1 SGHNT and CDR2 YYREEE (reference sequence). This CDR3 comprises 13 residues. DNA of the CDR3: TGTGCCAGCAGACGGACAGGGACTGATGAAGCTTTCTTT. Translated: CASRRTGTDEAFF.

CDR3 DNA: TGTGCCACCAGCAGAGGGCAGGACTACAATGAGCAGTTCTTC. Protein sequence: CATSRGQDYNEQFF. The V gene is TRBV15, the J gene TRBJ2-1; D unclear. CDR1 and CDR2 from the germline V gene are LNHNV and YYDKDF (reference sequence). This CDR3 comprises 14 residues. The V end was cut by 1 base, the J end by 3 bases, with 7 bases between.

This clone has more than one count but fewer than ten. The CDR3 region is CASSQVQRGVQETQYF. The DNA of the CDR3 is TGTGCCAGCAGCCAAGTTCAGCGGGGGGTCCAAGAGACCCAGTACTTC. The chain has TRBV4-2 and TRBJ2-5; TRBD2 agrees at 9 bases. The length of the CDR3 is 16 residues. Looked up from germline, CDR1 is LGHNA and CDR2 is YNFKEQ. The J segment lost 1 base and the V segment lost 1 base, leaving 4 bases of the junction unmatched.

This clone was seen more than once but under ten times. The chain couples TRBV9 to TRBJ2-7; weak D call: TRBD1 (6 bases). The V end lost 4 bases, the J end lost 5 bases, and 19 bases lay between the germline ends. Germline CDR1 reads SGDLS; CDR2 reads YYNGEE. This CDR3 comprises 15 residues. The CDR3 here is CASSLGQSPWNEQYF. The CDR3, as DNA: TGTGCCAGCAGCCTTGGACAGAGCCCGTGGAACGAGCAGTACTTC.

The gene calls are TRBV7-9 and TRBJ2-7; the match to TRBD1 covers 7 bases. Germline values: CDR1 SEHNR, CDR2 FQNEAQ (reference sequence). Trimming removed 4 bases from V and 2 bases from J; junction bases left unmatched: 11. This CDR3 is built from 16 residues. The CDR3 region is CASSSGRDRRTYEQYF. The CDR3 nucleotides read TGTGCCAGCAGCTCCGGCCGGGACAGAAGAACCTACGAGCAGTACTTC.

This clone was picked up a small number of times. The chain's CDR3 is CASSLGQSEETQYF. The CDR3 region has the DNA TGCGCCAGCAGCTTGGGGCAGAGCGAAGAGACCCAGTACTTC. The chain has TRBV5-1 and TRBJ2-5; D is unclear. Germline loops: CDR1 SGHRS, CDR2 YFSETQ. This CDR3 comprises 14 residues. V shed 0 bases and J shed 3 bases, with 9 bases lying between them.

This clone was picked up one time. The chain has TRBV7-2 and TRBJ2-7, with a weak D call TRBD2 (7 bases). This CDR3 is built from 13 residues. V lost 0 bases, J lost 6 bases, and 9 bases lay in between. The germline gives CDR1 SGHTA, CDR2 FQGNSA. The CDR3 DNA reads as TGTGCCAGCAGCTTAGCGGGAGGGGGCGAGCAGTACTTC. Translated: CASSLAGGGEQYF.

The chain links TRBV2 to TRBJ2-7; weak D call: TRBD1 (6 bases). The CDR3 covers 12 residues. CDR1 and CDR2 (germline): SNHLY, FYNNEI. Between the trimmed V and J ends, which lost 10 bases and 6 bases, there was a span of 16 bases. Here the CDR3 DNA reads TGTGCCACCTTAGGGGGATCCGGCGAGCAGTACTTC. This translates into CATLGGSGEQYF.

The chain links TRBV5-6 to TRBJ2-7; D not certain. Germline loops: CDR1 SGHDT, CDR2 YYEEEE. The CDR3 has 13 residues. Deletions cut 2 bases from V and 2 bases from J, with 8 bases between. The CDR3: CASSFGLPYEQYF. DNA for the CDR3: TGTGCCAGCAGCTTTGGGCTCCCCTACGAGCAGTACTTC.